These 6 T cell receptor beta chains came from one sample sequenced in a study of cytomegalovirus exposure and HLA in healthy donors. The PCR ran on 60 Vbeta and 13 Jbeta primers. Data came from immunoSEQ multiplex PCR; TCRdb stores just in-frame clones and leaves some out. The sample carries 140,000 or so clones, about 72% recorded once. What was sequenced was PBMCs. Receptor source: a man aged 55 to 70 in good health and CMV-seronegative.

This clone appeared a few times. The genes are TRBV29-1 and TRBJ2-7, with D perhaps TRBD2 (6 bases). CDR3 length equals 12 residues. CDR1 is SQVTM and CDR2 is ANQGSEA in the germline V gene. The ends were cut back, 5 bases at V and 7 bases at J, with 15 bases in the middle. The chain's CDR3 is CSVLGSGREQYF. DNA of the CDR3: TGCAGCGTTCTAGGGTCGGGGAGGGAGCAGTACTTC.

The chain combines TRBV30 with TRBJ2-1; the D gene is possibly TRBD1 (6 bases). V was pared by 3 bases and J by 14 bases, with 20 bases between. Germline V CDR1 and CDR2: GTSNPN, SVGIG (reference sequence). The CDR3 is 13 amino acids. CDR3: CAWSLGGQLPEFF. Written as DNA, the CDR3 is TGTGCCTGGAGCCTAGGGGGACAATTGCCGGAGTTCTTC.

This clone was detected a few times. The V call is TRBV5-6, the J call TRBJ2-4, with no clear D. V shed 1 base and J shed 14 bases, with 13 bases lying between them. The germline V gene encodes CDR1 SGHDT and CDR2 YYEEEE. The CDR3 covers 12 residues. This chain's CDR3 is CASSLRSLGKYF. The CDR3 DNA sequence: TGTGCCAGCAGCTTGCGCTCCCTTGGCAAGTACTTC. The full variable domain, rest sourced from reference TRBV5-6 and TRBJ2-4, is DAGVTQSPTHLIKTRGQQVTLRCSPKSGHDTVSWYQQALGQGPQFIFQYYEEEERQRGNFPDRFSGHQFPNYSSELNVNALLLGDSALYLCASSLRSLGKYFGAGTRLSVL.

This chain links TRBV19 with TRBJ2-6; tentative D call: TRBD2 (5 bases). In germline, CDR1 is LNHDA, CDR2 SQIVND (reference sequence). Trimming cost V 4 bases and J 0 bases, with 13 bases left between them. This CDR3 comprises 17 residues. CDR3 DNA sequence: TGTGCCAGTAGTACCTACCGGGATCACTCTGGGGCCAACGTCCTGACTTTC. This codes for CASSTYRDHSGANVLTF. The variable domain in full, completed from reference TRBV19 and TRBJ2-6, reads DGGITQSPKYLFRKEGQNVTLSCEQNLNHDAMYWYRQDPGQGLRLIYYSQIVNDFQKGDIAEGYSVSREKKESFPLTVTSAQKNPTAFYLCASSTYRDHSGANVLTFGAGSRLTVL.

This clone was detected a few times. The chain is built from TRBV7-3 and TRBJ2-7; 7 bases fit TRBD1. The J segment lost 3 bases and the V segment lost 4 bases, leaving 9 bases of the junction unmatched. CDR1 and CDR2 (germline): SGHTA, FQGTGA. CDR3 length: 15 residues. CDR3: CASSSTGTAFYEQYF. The DNA of the CDR3 is TGTGCCAGCAGCTCCACCGGGACAGCCTTCTACGAGCAGTACTTC.

V gene TRBV27 combines with J gene TRBJ2-7; a weak D match, TRBD2 (5 bases). The V end was cut by 8 bases, the J end by 1 base, with 18 bases between. The CDR3 has 15 amino acids. CDR1 is MNHEY, CDR2 SMNVEV, per germline (reference sequence). The CDR3 region has the DNA TGTGCCAGCCTTAATCGCCCGGGATCATCCTACGAGCAGTACTTC. This encodes CASLNRPGSSYEQYF.